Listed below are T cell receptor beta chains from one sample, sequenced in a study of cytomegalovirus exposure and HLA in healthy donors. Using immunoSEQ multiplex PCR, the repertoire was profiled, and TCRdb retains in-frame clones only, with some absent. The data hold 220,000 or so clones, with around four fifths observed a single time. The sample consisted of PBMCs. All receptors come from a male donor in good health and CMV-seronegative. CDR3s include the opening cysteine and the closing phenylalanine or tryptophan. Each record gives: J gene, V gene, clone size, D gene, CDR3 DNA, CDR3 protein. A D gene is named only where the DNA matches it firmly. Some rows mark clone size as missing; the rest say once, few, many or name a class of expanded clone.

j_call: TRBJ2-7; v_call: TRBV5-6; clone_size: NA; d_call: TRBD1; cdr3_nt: TGTGCCAGCAGCTGGGCGACAGGGCCCTACGAGCAGTACTTC; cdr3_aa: CASSWATGPYEQYF
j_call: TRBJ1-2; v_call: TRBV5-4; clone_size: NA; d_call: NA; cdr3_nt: TGTGCCAGCAGCTCCTCGAGGGAGGCGTATGGCTACACCTTC; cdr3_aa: CASSSSREAYGYTF
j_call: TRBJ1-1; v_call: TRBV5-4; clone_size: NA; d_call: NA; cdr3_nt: TGTGCCAGCAGCGTTAAGAGGGCTCACATGAACACTGAAGCTTTCTTT; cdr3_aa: CASSVKRAHMNTEAFF
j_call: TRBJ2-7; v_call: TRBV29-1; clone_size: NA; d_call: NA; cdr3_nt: TGCAGCGTCTCTGGTGGGAGCTGGGACGAGCAGTACTTC; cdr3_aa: CSVSGGSWDEQYF
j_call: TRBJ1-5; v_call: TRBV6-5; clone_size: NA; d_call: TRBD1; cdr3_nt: TGTGCCAGCAGTTCGTTGACAGGGGGGCAGCCCCAGCATTTT; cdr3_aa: CASSSLTGGQPQHF
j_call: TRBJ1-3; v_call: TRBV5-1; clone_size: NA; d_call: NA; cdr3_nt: TGCGCCAGCAGCTTGGACAGTCTCTCTGGAAACACCATATATTTT; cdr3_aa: CASSLDSLSGNTIYF
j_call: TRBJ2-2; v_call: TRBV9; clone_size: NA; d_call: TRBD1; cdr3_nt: TGTGCCAGCAGCTGGGACACAGGGGCCGGGGAGCTGTTTTTT; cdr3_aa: CASSWDTGAGELFF
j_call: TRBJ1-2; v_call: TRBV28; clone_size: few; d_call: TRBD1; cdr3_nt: TGTGCCAGCAGTTGGGACAGTTGGGGCTACACCTTC; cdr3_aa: CASSWDSWGYTF
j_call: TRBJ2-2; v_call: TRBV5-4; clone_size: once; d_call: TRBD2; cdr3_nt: TGTGCCAGCAGCTTGGCTGGCGGGAGGGCCCGAACCGGGGAGCTGTTTTTT; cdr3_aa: CASSLAGGRARTGELFF
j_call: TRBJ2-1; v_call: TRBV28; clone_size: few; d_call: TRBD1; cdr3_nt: TGTGCCAGCAGTTTACCTGGGACAGGGGGGGGTGAGCAGTTCTTC; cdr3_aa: CASSLPGTGGGEQFF
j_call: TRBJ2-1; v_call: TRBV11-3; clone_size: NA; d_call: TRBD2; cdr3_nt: TGTGCCAGCAGCTTAGGTAGCGGGAGGAGCAATGAGCAGTTCTTC; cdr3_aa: CASSLGSGRSNEQFF
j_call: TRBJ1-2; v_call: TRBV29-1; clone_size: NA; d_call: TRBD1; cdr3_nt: TGCAGCGTTGGCACACTGACAGGGGGGTATGGCTACACCTTC; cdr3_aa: CSVGTLTGGYGYTF
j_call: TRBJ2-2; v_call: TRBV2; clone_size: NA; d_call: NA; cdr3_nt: TGTGCCAGCGGAACAGATTTGAACACCGGGGAGCTGTTTTTT; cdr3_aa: CASGTDLNTGELFF
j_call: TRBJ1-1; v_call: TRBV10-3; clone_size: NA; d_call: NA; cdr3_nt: TGTGCCATCAGTGAATCCGGAGGGGTGAACACTGAAGCTTTCTTT; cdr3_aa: CAISESGGVNTEAFF
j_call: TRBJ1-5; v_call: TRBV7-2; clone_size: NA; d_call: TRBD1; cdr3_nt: TGTGCCAGCAGCGCCAGGACAGGAGGCAATCAGCCCCAGCATTTT; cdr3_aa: CASSARTGGNQPQHF
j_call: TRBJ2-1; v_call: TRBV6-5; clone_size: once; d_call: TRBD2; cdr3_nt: TGTGCCAGCAGTTACGCTAGCGGGAGTGGGGAGCAGTTCTTC; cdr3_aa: CASSYASGSGEQFF
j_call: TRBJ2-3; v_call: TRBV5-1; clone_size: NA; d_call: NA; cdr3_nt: TGCGCCAGCAGCTTGGGGAGTCCCAGGGTCTTCGATTCCACAGATACGCAGTATTTT; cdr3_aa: CASSLGSPRVFDSTDTQYF
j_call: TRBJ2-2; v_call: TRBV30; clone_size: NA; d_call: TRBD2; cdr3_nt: TGTGCCTGGAGTGTACGAAGGACTAGCGGGCCCGGGGAGCTGTTTTTT; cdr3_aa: CAWSVRRTSGPGELFF
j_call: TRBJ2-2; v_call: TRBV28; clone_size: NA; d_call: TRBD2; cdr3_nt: TGTGCCAGCAGTGTATCGGGACTAGCGGGAGACACCGGGGAGCTGTTTTTT; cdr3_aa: CASSVSGLAGDTGELFF
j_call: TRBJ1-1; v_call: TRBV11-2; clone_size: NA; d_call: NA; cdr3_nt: TGTGCCAGCAGCTTAGCCCGGACTGAAGCTTTCTTT; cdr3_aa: CASSLARTEAFF
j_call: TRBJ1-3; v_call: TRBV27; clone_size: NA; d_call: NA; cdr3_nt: TGTGCCAGCAGTTTACGCTCAGGGTTCCAGGTCGGGTCTGGAAACACCATATATTTT; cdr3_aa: CASSLRSGFQVGSGNTIYF
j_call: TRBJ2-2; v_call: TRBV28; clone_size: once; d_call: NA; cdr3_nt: TGTGCCCTGGGGGCGGATAACACCGGGGAGCTGTTTTTT; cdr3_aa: CALGADNTGELFF
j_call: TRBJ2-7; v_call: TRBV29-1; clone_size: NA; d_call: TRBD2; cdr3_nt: TGCAGCGTTGAAGGGGACTACTCCTACGAGCAGTACTTC; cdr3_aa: CSVEGDYSYEQYF
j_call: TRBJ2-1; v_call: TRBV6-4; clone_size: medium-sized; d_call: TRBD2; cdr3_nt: TGTGCCAGCAGTGACTCTAGCGGGAGTTACAATGAGCAGTTCTTC; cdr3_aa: CASSDSSGSYNEQFF
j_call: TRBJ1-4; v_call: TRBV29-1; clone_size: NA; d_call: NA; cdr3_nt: TGCAGCGTTGAAGGCAGGGGATCGGATGAAAAACTGTTTTTT; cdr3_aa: CSVEGRGSDEKLFF
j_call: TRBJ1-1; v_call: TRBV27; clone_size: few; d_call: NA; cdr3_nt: TGTGCCAGCAGTCCGACGGGGGGCGCTTACACTGAAGCTTTCTTT; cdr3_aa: CASSPTGGAYTEAFF
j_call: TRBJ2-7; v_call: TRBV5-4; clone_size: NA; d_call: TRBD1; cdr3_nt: TGTGCCAGCAGCTCTACAGGGGTTATCGGATACGAGCAGTACTTC; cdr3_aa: CASSSTGVIGYEQYF